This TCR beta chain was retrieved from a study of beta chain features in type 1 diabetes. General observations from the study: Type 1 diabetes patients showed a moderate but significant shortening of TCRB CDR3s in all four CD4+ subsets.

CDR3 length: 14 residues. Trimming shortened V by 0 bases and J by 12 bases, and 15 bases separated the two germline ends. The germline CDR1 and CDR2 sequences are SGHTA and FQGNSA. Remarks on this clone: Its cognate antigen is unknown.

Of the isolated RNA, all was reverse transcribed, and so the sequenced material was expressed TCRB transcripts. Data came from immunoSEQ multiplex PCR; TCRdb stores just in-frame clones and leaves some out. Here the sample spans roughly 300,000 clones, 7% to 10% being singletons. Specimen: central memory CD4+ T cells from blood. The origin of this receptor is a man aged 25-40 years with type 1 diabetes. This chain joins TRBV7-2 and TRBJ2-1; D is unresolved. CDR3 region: CASSLAPPSTGQFF. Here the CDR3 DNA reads TGTGCCAGCAGCTTAGCGCCACCCTCAACGGGGCAGTTCTTC.